This T cell receptor beta chain was sequenced for a study of CXCR3-negative and CXCR3-positive naive CD8 T cells (dated by TCRdb to between 2017 and 2020). For context, the study as a whole: Approximately 140 million TRB reads were obtained in total, roughly 1.5 +/- 0.3 million reads per library. Data from about 10 donors, pooled across two independent experiments, went into the diversity and physicochemical repertoire analyses. The TRBV-TRBJ cluster analysis covered naive subsets from roughly 5 donors and memory cells from 3 donors.

For every CD8+ T cell subset, around 300,000 cells were flow-sorted straight into RLT lysis buffer, and each subset was sorted in triplicate. To keep memory contaminants out, a stringent definition of naive CD8+ T cells was applied: CD45RO-CCR7+CD27+CD95-. Using standard density gradient centrifugation, peripheral blood mononuclear cells were isolated from buffy coats. Naive CXCR3-negative and CXCR3-positive CD8+ T cells were flow-sorted using a FACSAria III. Total RNA was extracted from sorted cells using an RNeasy Mini Kit. This clonotype is medium-sized (0.01 to 0.1%) by its frequency; no count is available. Its antigen is still unknown. Taken from the germline V gene (reference sequence), the CDR1 and CDR2 loops are MNHEY and SMNVEV. Taken from cysteine to phenylalanine, the CDR3 has 16 residues. No DNA is recorded. Results and caveats for the whole study, not just this receptor: Freshly isolated PBMCs were used for most assays because CXCR3 expression partially decreased after cryopreservation. Because surface CD5, which is linked to self-reactivity in mice, was comparable between the naive subsets, TCR interaction strength was also inferred from TRB CDR3 physicochemical properties. Comparably high repertoire diversity was found in both naive subsets, whereas much lower repertoire diversity was found in memory CD8+ T cells. Within the same donor, TRBV-TRBJ usage looked similar between naive CXCR3-negative and CXCR3-positive cells, but memory cells had distinct patterns. TRB CDR3s from CXCR3-positive naive cells showed higher hydrophobicity (lower Kidera factor 4), lower energy, and higher strength and volume indices than CXCR3-negative naive cells.

The sequencer listed for this sample is NextSeq 550. The Human TCR Profiling Kit (MiLaboratory) was used to make UMI-labeled 5' RACE TRB cDNA libraries. cDNA synthesis used the entire amount of extracted RNA, and PCR amplification then used the entire amount of cDNA produced. The libraries were made side by side, with each library going through the same number of PCR cycles. The paper's data handling went like this. MIGEC and MiXCR extracted about 57,000 +/- 9,900 unique UMI-labeled TRB cDNA molecules per library, requiring at least two reads per UMI. On average, each library contained approximately 40,000 +/- 10,000 functional in-frame TRB CDR3 nucleotide clonotypes without stop codons. Diversity metrics, including normalized Shannon-Wiener and Chao1, were computed in VDJtools after downsampling to 5000 UMI-labeled TRB molecules per sample. For the central five CDR3 residues, VDJtools calculated physicochemical properties weighted by clonotype size, namely interaction energy, strength, volume and Kidera factor 4. After TCRdb reprocessed the reads, each CDR3 protein sequence was kept as one row, without DNA. The V and J calls come from TCRdb's annotation, not from the publication. The sample's records list about 6,700 distinct CDR3 sequences. 1.2% of the sample goes to the ten largest clones.

The TCR was taken from a human donor in good health. Some clones in this sample may be carry-over from other donors' samples. The source material was naive CXCR3+ CD8+ T cells from blood. The sample's cell subset or site label, decoded: CD45RO-CCR7+CD27+CD95- naive CD8+ T cells expressing CXCR3 (TNR3+). The rearrangement combines TRBV27 with TRBJ1-6. The CDR3 protein is CASSLSAPVYNSPLHF.